This note documents a single T cell receptor beta chain sequence. V lost 2 bases to trimming and J lost 2 bases, with 13 bases between them. This CDR3 comprises 15 residues. The germline V gene encodes CDR1 MNHNS and CDR2 SASEGT. The Seattle site enrolled patients during active infection and followed them longitudinally. The protocol was immunoSEQ multiplex PCR, while the TCRdb copy is restricted to in-frame clones and leaves out a portion. This table has over 150,000 clones, around four fifths appearing once. The data were taken from a study of blood T cell repertoires in COVID-19. This TCR came from a woman older than 75 with COVID-19, enrolled during active disease. Material for sequencing was peripheral blood. V and J are TRBV6-1 and TRBJ2-7; D is possibly TRBD2 (6 bases). The CDR3 sequence: CASSEFPGATYEQYF. CDR3 DNA sequence: TGTGCCAGCAGTGAATTTCCGGGAGCCACCTACGAGCAGTACTTC.